This T cell receptor beta chain comes out of a study of blood T cell repertoires in COVID-19 (dated by TCRdb to about 2020). As for the study more broadly: Samples covering the acute and convalescent phases of COVID-19 were provided by collaborators in the United States, Italy and Spain. The material from the prospective study consisted of cDNA or gDNA derived from T cells, B-cell-depleted T cells, or PBMCs. Subjects who had been exposed to COVID-19, were actively infected with it, or had recovered from it provided the deeply sampled blood TCRbeta repertoires that made up the dataset. A freely available public database, intended as a resource for researchers studying the immune response to SARS-CoV-2, is where the repertoires were released. Samples were obtained from the ongoing ImmuneRACE study (first 160 participants) and from 1,200 or so subjects provided by 6 global collaborators. Nearly every sample came with metadata listing a de-identified subject ID, COVID-19 status, age in years and sex. HLA class I and class II types, where available, came from metadata supplied by the sample provider rather than from assay-based typing. What the study reported, not specific to this receptor: The quantity of clinical and demographic metadata differed by source and by participant and was supplied without curation.

The germline V gene gives CDR1 as SNHLY and CDR2 as FYNNEI. V loses 2 bases of germline sequence and J loses 1 base, and the interval between the two ends is 19 bases. The CDR3, from cysteine to phenylalanine, totals 18 residues. The only DNA kept is the CDR3, 54 bases in frame from the first base. The immunoSEQ Assay, a bias-controlled multiplex PCR, was used to amplify TCRbeta CDR3 regions from genomic DNA. For the original study's pipeline: Nucleated cell counts per sample were estimated from amplification of reference gene primers within the assay. Sequence reads were collapsed and filtered to measure the absolute abundance of every unique TCRbeta CDR3 rearrangement. Productive Simpson clonality was computed per sample as the square root of Simpson's diversity index over productive rearrangements. TCRdb carries this immuneACCESS record with in-frame sequences only. Its versions omit some clonotypes, under half of them owing to an unresolved V gene in the studies checked, with the rest unexplained. That table furnishes V, J and clone size, whereas the DNA furnished D and trimming. Present in this sample are 240,000 or so clones, about 87% of which were seen just once. Of the sample, over 6% falls within the top ten clones.

A word on this clone: The target of this receptor is not known. No clone much larger than this one lies a single base away; base qualities are absent.

Each collaborating institution followed its own protocols to collect whole blood in K2EDTA tubes. Collaborator samples were shipped for TCRbeta analysis as frozen whole blood, isolated PBMCs, or DNA extracted from either sample type. This receptor was identified in an older woman with active or convalescent COVID-19. Source material: peripheral blood. The chain was built from TRBV2 and TRBJ2-3; the D gene is possibly TRBD1, with 6 bases matching. CDR3 sequence: CASSEPQRTGHCTDTQYF. The bases read TGTGCCAGCAGTGAACCTCAACGAACAGGGCACTGCACAGATACGCAGTATTTT.